The next 9 T cell receptor beta chains were all read from a single sample in a study of CD8+ T cells in alopecia areata. It was cDNA, reverse transcribed from extracted RNA, that served as the sequencing template. Sequencing was performed with immunoSEQ multiplex PCR; in TCRdb, only in-frame clones are kept and a portion is missing. The repertoire consists of 150,000 to 200,000 clones, with approximately 62% occurring once and the leading ten covering under 2%. The sample here was CD4+ T cells sorted from blood, taken at week 0. The receptors shown here come from a human donor with alopecia areata.

The chain carries TRBV20-1 and TRBJ1-1; D is unclear. Germline V gene sequence: CDR1 DFQATT, CDR2 SNEGSKA (reference sequence). V gave up 5 bases and J gave up 1 base, with 2 bases separating them. CDR3 size: 10 residues. CDR3 nucleotides: TGCAGTGCTTCGAACACTGAAGCTTTCTTT. It specifies CSASNTEAFF.

V usage is TRBV21-1 and J usage is TRBJ2-3; the D call TRBD2 from the table was never checked on the DNA. TRBV21-1 counts as a pseudogene. The CDR3 runs 12 residues. The CDR3 reads CASSIKLLAQYF. CDR3 DNA: TGTGCCAGCAGCATCAAACTTCTAGCGCAGTATTTT.

Only a few counts were recorded for this clone. The chain links TRBV5-1 to TRBJ1-1; D unclear. The CDR3 is made up of 15 amino acids. V was clipped by 0 bases and J by 0 bases, with 9 bases between them. CDR1 is SGHRS, CDR2 YFSETQ, per germline. The CDR3 bases are TGCGCCAGCAGCTTGGATGAGGGCTTGAACACTGAAGCTTTCTTT. The encoded protein is CASSLDEGLNTEAFF.

This clone has more than one count but fewer than ten. This chain links TRBV29-1 with TRBJ1-2; D call uncertain. Germline CDR1 is SQVTM and CDR2 is ANQGSEA. The V end lost 2 bases, the J end lost 4 bases, and 11 bases lay between the germline ends. The CDR3 length is 13 residues. In nucleotides, the CDR3 is TGCAGCGTTGAATGGGAGAACCTCTATGGCTACACCTTC. This encodes CSVEWENLYGYTF.

The chain employs TRBV29-1 and TRBJ1-2; D gene ambiguous. V shed 7 bases and J shed 6 bases, with 15 bases lying between them. This CDR3 comprises 12 residues. Germline values: CDR1 SQVTM, CDR2 ANQGSEA. The CDR3 loop is CSALDIPDGYTF. Here the CDR3 DNA reads TGCAGCGCACTCGACATTCCAGATGGCTACACCTTC.

CDR3 region: CASSSGGTSEYNEQFF. DNA for the CDR3: TGCGCCAGCAGCTCCGGGGGGACTAGCGAGTACAATGAGCAGTTCTTC. The chain is built from TRBV5-1 and TRBJ2-1; 10 bases match TRBD2. Per the germline V gene, CDR1 is SGHRS and CDR2 is YFSETQ. Germline trimming cut 3 bases from V and 4 bases from J; bases unmatched to any gene: 7. The CDR3 has 16 residues.

The genes are TRBV29-1 and TRBJ1-2; TRBD1 matches 7 bases. This CDR3 spans 13 amino acids. Trimming cost V 3 bases and J 4 bases; bases outside gene matches: 5. The germline V gene encodes CDR1 SQVTM and CDR2 ANQGSEA. CDR3 DNA sequence: TGCAGCGTTGATGGTGCAGGGGGCTATGGCTACACCTTC. It is translated as CSVDGAGGYGYTF.

V gene TRBV19 combines with J gene TRBJ2-7; tentative D call: TRBD1 (6 bases). This CDR3 has 16 residues. V was clipped by 5 bases and J by 0 bases, with 17 bases between them. Germline CDR1 is LNHDA and CDR2 is SQIVND (reference sequence). This chain's CDR3 is CASSQTSGTRSYEQYF. CDR3 coding DNA: TGTGCCAGTAGTCAAACCTCCGGGACACGCTCCTACGAGCAGTACTTC.

V is TRBV14 and J is TRBJ1-6, with a weak D call TRBD1 (5 bases). The CDR3 has 14 amino acids. CDR1 is SGHDN, CDR2 FVKESK, per germline. V lost 4 bases, J lost 10 bases, and 14 bases lay in between. This CDR3 is CASSPTRGYSPLHF. The CDR3 DNA reads as TGTGCCAGCAGCCCAACCCGGGGCTACTCACCCCTCCACTTT.